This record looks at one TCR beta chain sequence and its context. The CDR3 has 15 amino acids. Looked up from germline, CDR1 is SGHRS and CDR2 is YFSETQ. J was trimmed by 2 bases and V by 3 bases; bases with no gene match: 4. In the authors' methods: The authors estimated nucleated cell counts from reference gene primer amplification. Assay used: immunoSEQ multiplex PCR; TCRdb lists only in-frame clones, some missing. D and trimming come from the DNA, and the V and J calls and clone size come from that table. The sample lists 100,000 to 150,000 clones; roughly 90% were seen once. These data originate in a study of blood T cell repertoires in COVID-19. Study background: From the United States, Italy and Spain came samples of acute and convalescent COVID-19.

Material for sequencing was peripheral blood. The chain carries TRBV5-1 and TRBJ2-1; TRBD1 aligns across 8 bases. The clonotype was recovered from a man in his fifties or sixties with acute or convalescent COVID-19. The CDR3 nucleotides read TGCGCCAGCAGCTCTTTACAGGGGGCCTACAATGAGCAGTTCTTC. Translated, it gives CASSSLQGAYNEQFF.